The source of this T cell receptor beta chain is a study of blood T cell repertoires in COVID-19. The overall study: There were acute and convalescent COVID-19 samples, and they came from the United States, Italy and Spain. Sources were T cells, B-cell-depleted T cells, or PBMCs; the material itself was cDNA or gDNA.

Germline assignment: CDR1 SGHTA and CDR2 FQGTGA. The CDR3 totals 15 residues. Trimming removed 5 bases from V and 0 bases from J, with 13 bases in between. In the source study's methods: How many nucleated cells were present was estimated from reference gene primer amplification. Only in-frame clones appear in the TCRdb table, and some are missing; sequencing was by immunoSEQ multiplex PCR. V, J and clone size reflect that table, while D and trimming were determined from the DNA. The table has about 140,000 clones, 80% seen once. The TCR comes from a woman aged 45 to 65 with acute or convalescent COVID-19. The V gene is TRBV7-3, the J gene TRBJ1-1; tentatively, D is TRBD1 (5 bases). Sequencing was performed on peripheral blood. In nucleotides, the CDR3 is TGTGCCAGCAGCCCAGGACACCCCATGAACACTGAAGCTTTCTTT. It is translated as CASSPGHPMNTEAFF.